This T cell receptor beta chain came from a study of blood T cell repertoires in COVID-19. The wider study: Material from acute and convalescent COVID-19 was sourced from the United States, Italy and Spain. T cells, B-cell-depleted T cells, or PBMCs provided the cDNA or gDNA that served as material.

Per the original methods: From reference gene primer amplification, estimates of nucleated cell counts were derived. Repertoires were generated with immunoSEQ multiplex PCR, while TCRdb's copy carries only in-frame clones and drops some. Clone size and V and J calls were adopted from that table, with D and trimming inferred from the DNA. The table records approximately 140,000 clones, about 86% of them present only once. This clone has a single count. Source material: peripheral blood. The source is a woman between 55 and 75 years old with acute or convalescent COVID-19.

CDR3 sequence (DNA): TGTGCCAGCGGGACAGGAGTTATGGGCTACACCTTC. The encoded protein is CASGTGVMGYTF. The chain employs TRBV6-5 and TRBJ1-2; 8 bases are shared with TRBD1. This CDR3 comprises 12 residues. Germline assignment: CDR1 MNHEY and CDR2 SVGAGI. V lost 8 bases to trimming and J lost 8 bases; unmatched junction nucleotides: 7.